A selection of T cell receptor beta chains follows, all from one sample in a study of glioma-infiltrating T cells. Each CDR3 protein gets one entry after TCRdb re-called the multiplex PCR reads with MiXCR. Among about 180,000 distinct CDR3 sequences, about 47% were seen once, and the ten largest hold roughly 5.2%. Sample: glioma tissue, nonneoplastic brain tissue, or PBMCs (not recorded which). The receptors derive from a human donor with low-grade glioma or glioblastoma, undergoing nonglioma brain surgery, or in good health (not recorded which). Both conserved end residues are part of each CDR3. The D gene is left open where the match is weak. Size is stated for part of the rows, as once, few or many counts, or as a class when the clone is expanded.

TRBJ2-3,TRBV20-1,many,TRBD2,CSASGLAGSSTDTQYF,TGCAGTGCTTCGGGACTAGCGGGGTCTAGCACAGATACGCAGTATTTT
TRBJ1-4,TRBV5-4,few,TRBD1,CASSIGQEEKLFF,TGTGCCAGCAGCATAGGACAGGAAGAAAAACTGTTTTTT
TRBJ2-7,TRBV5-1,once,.,CASSLFTGAYEQYF,TGCGCCAGCAGCTTGTTCACGGGTGCCTACGAGCAGTACTTC
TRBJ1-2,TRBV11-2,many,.,CASGREGFGYTF,TGTGCCAGCGGGAGGGAAGGGTTCGGCTACACCTTC
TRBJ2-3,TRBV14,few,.,CASSRAITDTQYF,TGTGCCAGCAGCCGGGCTATCACAGATACGCAGTATTTT
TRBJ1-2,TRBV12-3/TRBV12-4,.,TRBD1,CASSPAGTGGGYTF,TGTGCCAGCAGCCCCGCTGGGACAGGAGGTGGCTACACCTTC
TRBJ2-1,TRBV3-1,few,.,CASSQAPSRNEQFF,TGTGCCAGCAGCCAAGCTCCTAGCCGGAATGAGCAGTTCTTC
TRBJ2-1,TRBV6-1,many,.,CAILSRSSYNEQFF,TGTGCAATCCTGTCACGGAGCTCCTACAATGAGCAGTTCTTC
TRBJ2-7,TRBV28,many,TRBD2,CASRPGLVSYEQYF,TGTGCCAGCAGACCGGGACTAGTGTCCTACGAGCAGTACTTC
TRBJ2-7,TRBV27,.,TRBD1,CASSFGQVPYEQYF,TGTGCCAGCAGTTTCGGACAGGTCCCATACGAGCAGTACTTC
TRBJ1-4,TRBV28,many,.,CASSPSQGTNEKLFF,TGTGCCAGCAGTCCCTCGCAGGGGACTAATGAAAAACTGTTTTTT
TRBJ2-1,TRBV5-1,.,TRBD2,CASSFEASGRRNNEQFF,TGCGCCAGCAGCTTTGAGGCTAGCGGGAGGCGGAACAATGAGCAGTTCTTC
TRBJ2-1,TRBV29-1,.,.,CSVGSRTGNEQFF,TGCAGCGTTGGATCACGGACGGGCAATGAGCAGTTCTTC
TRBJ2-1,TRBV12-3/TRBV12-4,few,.,CASSSPRDPDNEQFF,TGTGCCAGCAGTTCTCCCCGGGACCCCGACAATGAGCAGTTCTTC
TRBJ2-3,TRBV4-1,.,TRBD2,CASLAGDTDTQYF,TGCGCCAGTCTAGCGGGAGACACAGATACGCAGTATTTT
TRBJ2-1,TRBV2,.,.,CASSEVRGSEQFF,TGTGCCAGCAGCGAGGTTAGAGGCAGTGAGCAGTTCTTC
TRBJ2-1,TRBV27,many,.,CASSLRDRVSYNEQFF,TGTGCCAGCAGTTTACGAGACCGGGTTTCCTACAATGAGCAGTTCTTC
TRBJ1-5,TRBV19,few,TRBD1,CASQTEGQANQPQHF,TGTGCCAGTCAAACAGAGGGACAGGCGAATCAGCCCCAGCATTTT
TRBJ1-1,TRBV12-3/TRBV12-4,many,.,CASSLNQGLPNTEAFF,TGTGCCAGCAGTTTAAACCAGGGCCTTCCGAACACTGAAGCTTTCTTT
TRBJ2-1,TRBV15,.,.,CATSSPGTSRERFF,TGTGCCACCAGCAGCCCCGGGACTTCAAGGGAGAGGTTCTTC
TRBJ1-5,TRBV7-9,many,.,CASARASNQPQHF,TGTGCCAGTGCCCGAGCTTCTAATCAGCCCCAGCATTTT
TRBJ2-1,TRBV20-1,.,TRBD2,CSAERGTSGNFNEQFF,TGCAGTGCTGAAAGGGGGACTAGCGGGAATTTCAATGAGCAGTTCTTC